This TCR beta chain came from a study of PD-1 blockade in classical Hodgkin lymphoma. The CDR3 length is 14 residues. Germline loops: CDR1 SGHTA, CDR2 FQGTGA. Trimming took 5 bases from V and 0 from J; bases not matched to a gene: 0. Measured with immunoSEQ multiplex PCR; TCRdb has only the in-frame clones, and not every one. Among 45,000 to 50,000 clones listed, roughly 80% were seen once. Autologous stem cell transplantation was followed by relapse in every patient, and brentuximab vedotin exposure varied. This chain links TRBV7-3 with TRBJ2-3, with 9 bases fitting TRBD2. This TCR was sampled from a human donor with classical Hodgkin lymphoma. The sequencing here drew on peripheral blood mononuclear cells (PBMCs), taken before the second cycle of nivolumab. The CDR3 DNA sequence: TGTGCCAGCAGCCTAGCGGGGAGCACAGATACGCAGTATTTT. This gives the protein CASSLAGSTDTQYF. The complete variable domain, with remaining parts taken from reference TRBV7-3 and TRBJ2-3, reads GAGVSQTPSNKVTEKGKYVELRCDPISGHTALYWYRQSLGQGPEFLIYFQGTGAADDSGLPNDRFFAVRPEGSVSTLKIQRTERGDSAVYLCASSLAGSTDTQYFGPGTRLTVL.